The clone carrying this T cell receptor beta chain was detected once. This sample was included in a study of blood T cell repertoires in COVID-19. The overall study: Researchers got acute and convalescent COVID-19 samples from the United States, Italy and Spain. The analysed material was cDNA or gDNA that came from T cells, B-cell-depleted T cells, or PBMCs.

Germline lookup yields CDR1 LGHDT and CDR2 YNNKEL (reference sequence). Trimming left V 2 bases short and J 2 bases short, with 12 bases between. The CDR3 has 15 amino acids. As originally analysed: Quantification of nucleated cells was approximated via reference gene primer amplification. Clones were read by immunoSEQ multiplex PCR, and TCRdb kept only the in-frame ones, dropping some. That table furnishes V, J and clone size, whereas the DNA furnished D and trimming. The sample has around 200,000 clones, 84% seen once; the top ten hold roughly 20%. Sequencing was done on a sample of peripheral blood. This sequence was found in a woman over 75 with active or convalescent COVID-19. This chain connects TRBV3-1 (or the pseudogene TRBV3-2) to TRBJ2-5; TRBD1 is a possible D gene (5 bases). The CDR3 sequence is CASSQTGSVQETQYF. The CDR3 DNA reads as TGTGCCAGCAGCCAAACAGGTTCGGTACAAGAGACCCAGTACTTC.